This is a list of T cell receptor beta chains from one sample in a study of blood T cell repertoires in COVID-19. Libraries were prepared by immunoSEQ multiplex PCR; TCRdb keeps only in-frame clonotypes and omits some of them. The data hold approximately 50,000 clones, with 85% observed a single time. Sequencing input: peripheral blood. The receptors were sampled from a human donor in a cohort sampled during active COVID-19. CDR3s include the opening cysteine and the closing phenylalanine or tryptophan. D genes are given only for firm matches. Clone size appears in some rows only: once, few, many, or a class for an expanded clone.

V gene	D gene	J gene	clone size	CDR3 DNA	CDR3 protein
TRBV6-1	.	TRBJ1-5	.	TGTGCCAGCAGTGAAAATGTAGCGGGAAGCAATCAGCCCCAGCATTTT	CASSENVAGSNQPQHF
TRBV25-1	.	TRBJ2-1	.	TGTGCCAGCAGTCCGTGGCGGGATCAGCTGTACAATGAGCAGTTCTTC	CASSPWRDQLYNEQFF
TRBV6-5	TRBD2	TRBJ2-3	.	TGTGCCAGCAGACTAGCGTTACACGATACGCAGTATTTT	CASRLALHDTQYF
TRBV7-2	.	TRBJ1-4	once	TGTGCCAGCAGCTTCCAGGGGTCTAATGAAAAACTGTTTTTT	CASSFQGSNEKLFF
TRBV27	.	TRBJ2-1	.	TGTGCCAGCAGTTTTTGGGCCCGCAATGACGAGCAGTTCTTC	CASSFWARNDEQFF
TRBV30	.	TRBJ2-7	.	TGTGCCTGGGGGAGTGGGGCCTACGAGCAGTACTTC	CAWGSGAYEQYF
TRBV3-1/TRBV3-2	.	TRBJ2-3	.	TGTGCCAGCAGCCAAGTACAACAGGGTAGGACAGATACGCAGTATTTT	CASSQVQQGRTDTQYF
TRBV6-5	TRBD1	TRBJ2-7	.	TGTGCCAGCAACCAAGGGGACAGGGGGTCCGAGCAGTACTTC	CASNQGDRGSEQYF
TRBV14	.	TRBJ1-6	.	TGTGCCAGCAGCCAAGCTTCGGGGAATTCACCCCTCCACTTT	CASSQASGNSPLHF
TRBV2	.	TRBJ2-1	.	TGTGCCAGCAGCGGGAGCCCCATGGGTGAGCAGTTCTTC	CASSGSPMGEQFF
TRBV3-1/TRBV3-2	TRBD1	TRBJ1-2	.	TGTGCCAGCAGCTCAACGGGACAGCCTCAGAGTATCTATGGCTACACCTTC	CASSSTGQPQSIYGYTF
TRBV4-1	TRBD1	TRBJ2-7	.	TGCGCCAGCAGCCAAGGACAGGGGCTCAAGCAGTACTTC	CASSQGQGLKQYF
TRBV2	TRBD1	TRBJ1-2	.	TGTGCCAGCAGATTGACAGGGGACTATGGCTACACCTTC	CASRLTGDYGYTF
TRBV6-5	.	TRBJ2-7	once	TGTGCCAGCAGCCGTACGGAGCAGCAGAGTGAGCAGTACTTC	CASSRTEQQSEQYF
TRBV29-1	TRBD1	TRBJ2-7	.	TGCAGCGGGGGGACAGAAAAGCAGTACTTC	CSGGTEKQYF
TRBV18	.	TRBJ1-6	.	TGTGCCAGCTCACCGGACATGGGGTCACCCCTCCACTTT	CASSPDMGSPLHF
TRBV5-4	TRBD1	TRBJ1-1	.	TGTGCCAGCAGGGACAGGGGGCTGGAAAACACTGAAGCTTTCTTT	CASRDRGLENTEAFF
TRBV25-1	.	TRBJ1-3	once	TGTGCCAGCAGTCACGCACAGAGCTCTGGAAACACCATATATTTT	CASSHAQSSGNTIYF
TRBV29-1	.	TRBJ1-5	once	TGCAGCGCCTCTGTTGGGGCAGACAATCAGCCCCAGCATTTT	CSASVGADNQPQHF
TRBV28	.	TRBJ1-2	few	TGTGCCAGTGATTCCCACGGGACAAGGCGCGGCTACACCTTC	CASDSHGTRRGYTF
TRBV30	TRBD1	TRBJ1-5	.	TGTGCCTGGAGTTCCCCGACAGGGTCGAAACAGCCCCAGCATTTT	CAWSSPTGSKQPQHF
TRBV28	TRBD2	TRBJ2-7	.	TGTGCCAGCAGTAACGGGGGGGGCAGCTCCTACGAGCAGTACTTC	CASSNGGGSSYEQYF
TRBV10-2	TRBD1	TRBJ1-4	.	TGCACCGGGACAGGGGTTTATTGTCCTAATGAAAAACTGTTTTTT	CTGTGVYCPNEKLFF
TRBV7-6	.	TRBJ1-4	.	TGTGCCAGCAGCTTCTCAACTAATGAAAAACTGTTTTTT	CASSFSTNEKLFF
TRBV20-1	.	TRBJ1-1	.	TGCAGTGCTAGGACCGGAGATGAAGCTTTCTTT	CSARTGDEAFF
TRBV28	.	TRBJ1-2	.	TGTGCCAGCAGTTTTACGCTAAACAACTATGGCTACACCTTC	CASSFTLNNYGYTF
TRBV5-1	TRBD2	TRBJ2-7	.	TGCGCCAGCAGCGGGGGACTAGCGGGATTCTACGAGCAGTACTTC	CASSGGLAGFYEQYF
TRBV3-1/TRBV3-2	TRBD1	TRBJ2-2	.	TGTGCCAGCAGCCAAGGACAGGGTGGATACACCGGGGAGCTGTTTTTT	CASSQGQGGYTGELFF
TRBV5-4	.	TRBJ1-2	.	TGTGCCAGCAGCCCCGGAAGGGGCTATGGCTACACCTTC	CASSPGRGYGYTF
TRBV2	.	TRBJ2-6	.	TGTGCCAGCATAGTAAACTCTGGGGCCAACGTCCTGACTTTC	CASIVNSGANVLTF
TRBV7-6	.	TRBJ1-1	.	TGTGCCAGCAGCTTAAGCCAGAACACTGAAGCTTTCTTT	CASSLSQNTEAFF
TRBV5-5	TRBD1	TRBJ1-2	.	TGTGCCAGCACCGCGACAGGGGAGAACTATGGCTACACCTTC	CASTATGENYGYTF